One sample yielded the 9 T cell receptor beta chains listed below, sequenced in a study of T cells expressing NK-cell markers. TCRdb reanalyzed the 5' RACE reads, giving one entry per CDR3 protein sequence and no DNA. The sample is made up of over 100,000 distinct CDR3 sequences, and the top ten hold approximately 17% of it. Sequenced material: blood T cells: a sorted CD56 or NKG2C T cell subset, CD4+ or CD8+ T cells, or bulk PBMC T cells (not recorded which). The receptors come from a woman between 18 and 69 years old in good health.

CDR3 sequence reads: CASSSWANTGELFF. The chain joins TRBV27 to TRBJ2-2. Germline V CDR1 and CDR2: MNHEY, SMNVEV (reference sequence). This CDR3 has 14 amino acids.

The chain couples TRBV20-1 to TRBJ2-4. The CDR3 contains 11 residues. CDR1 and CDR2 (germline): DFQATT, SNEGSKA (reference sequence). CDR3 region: CSAPFIDIQYF.

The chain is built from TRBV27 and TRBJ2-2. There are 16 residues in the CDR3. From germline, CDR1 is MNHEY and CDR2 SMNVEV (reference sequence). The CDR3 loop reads CASSFLGFLSTGELFF.

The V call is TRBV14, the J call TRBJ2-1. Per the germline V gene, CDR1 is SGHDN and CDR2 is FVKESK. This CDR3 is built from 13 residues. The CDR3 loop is CASSQGLKNEQFF.

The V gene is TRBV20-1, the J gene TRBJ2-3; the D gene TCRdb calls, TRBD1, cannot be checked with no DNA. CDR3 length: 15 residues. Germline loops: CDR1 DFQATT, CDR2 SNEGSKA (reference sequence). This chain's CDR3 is CSATGTALGADTQYF.

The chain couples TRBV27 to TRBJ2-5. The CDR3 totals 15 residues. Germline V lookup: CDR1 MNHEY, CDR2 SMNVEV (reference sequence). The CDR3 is CASSLIAPYQETQYF.

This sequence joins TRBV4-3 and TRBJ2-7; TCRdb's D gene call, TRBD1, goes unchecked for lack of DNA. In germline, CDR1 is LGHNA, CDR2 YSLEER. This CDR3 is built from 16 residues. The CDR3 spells CASSQAGDRGSYEQYF.

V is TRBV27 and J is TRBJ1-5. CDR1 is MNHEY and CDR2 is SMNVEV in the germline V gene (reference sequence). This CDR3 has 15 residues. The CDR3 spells CASSPTFAGNQPQHF.

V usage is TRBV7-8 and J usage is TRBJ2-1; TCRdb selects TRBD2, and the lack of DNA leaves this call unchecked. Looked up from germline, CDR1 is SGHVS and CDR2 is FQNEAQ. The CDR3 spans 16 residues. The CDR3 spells CASSHPGGGTPNEQFF.